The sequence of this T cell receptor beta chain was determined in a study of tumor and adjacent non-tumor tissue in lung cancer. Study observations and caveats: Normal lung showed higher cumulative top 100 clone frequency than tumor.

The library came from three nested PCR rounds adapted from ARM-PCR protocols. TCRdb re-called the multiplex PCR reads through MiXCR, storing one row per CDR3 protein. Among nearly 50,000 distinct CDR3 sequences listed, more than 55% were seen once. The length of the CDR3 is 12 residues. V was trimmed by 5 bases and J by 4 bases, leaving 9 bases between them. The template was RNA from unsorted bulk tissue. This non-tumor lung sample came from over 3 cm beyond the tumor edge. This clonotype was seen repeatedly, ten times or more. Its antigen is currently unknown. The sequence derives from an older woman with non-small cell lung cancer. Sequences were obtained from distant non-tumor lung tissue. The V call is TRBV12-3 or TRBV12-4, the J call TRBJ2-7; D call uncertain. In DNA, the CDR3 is TGTGCCAGCAGTAGCCAGGCATACGAGCAGTACTTC. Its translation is CASSSQAYEQYF.